What follows are 10 T cell receptor beta chains derived from one specimen sequenced in a study of blood T cell repertoires in COVID-19. The assay was immunoSEQ multiplex PCR, and TCRdb's table has in-frame clones only and misses some. This table holds about 210,000 clones, almost 85% found once. The sample comprised peripheral blood. The receptor set was obtained from a woman aged 40 to 50 with acute or convalescent COVID-19.

The rearrangement joins TRBV18 to TRBJ2-2, with D perhaps matching TRBD1 (7 bases). V lost 6 bases, J lost 1 base, and 12 bases lay in between. The CDR3 totals 15 residues. Germline V lookup: CDR1 KGHSH, CDR2 LQKENI. CDR3 nucleotides: TGTGCCAGCTCCGCGGGACAGATGAACACCGGGGAGCTGTTTTTT. Encoded protein: CASSAGQMNTGELFF.

This chain uses TRBV11-2 with TRBJ1-5; weak D call: TRBD1 (5 bases). V shed 5 bases and J shed 1 base, with 15 bases lying between them. The CDR3 sequence is 16 residues long. Germline V gives CDR1 SGHAT, CDR2 FQNNGV. This CDR3 reads CASSPSWGVSNQPQHF. In DNA, the CDR3 is TGTGCCAGCAGCCCGAGCTGGGGGGTGAGCAATCAGCCCCAGCATTTT.

The chain links TRBV7-8 to TRBJ2-1, with TRBD2 matching over 8 bases. Germline V gene sequence: CDR1 SGHVS, CDR2 FQNEAQ. V lost 5 bases and J lost 3; bases outside the gene matches: 6. This CDR3 has 15 residues. CDR3 nucleotide sequence: TGTGCCAGCAGCGTGGGAGGGACTAGCTACAATGAGCAGTTCTTC. It yields the protein CASSVGGTSYNEQFF.

The J gene is TRBJ2-3, the V gene TRBV21-1; no check of the table's D call, TRBD2, against the DNA was made. TRBV21-1 is described as a pseudogene. The CDR3 is made up of 20 amino acids. The CDR3 coding sequence is TGTGCCAGCAGCAAACGGAAAGAGGGTCAGCTCCTCAGGATGTCAGATACGCAGTATTTT. Translated, it gives CASSKRKEGQLLRMSDTQYF.

The gene calls are TRBV19 and TRBJ1-2; TRBD1 matches at 9 bases. Germline V gives CDR1 LNHDA, CDR2 SQIVND (reference sequence). CDR3 length equals 16 residues. V shed 2 bases, J shed 5 bases, and the junction held 9 bases outside the gene matches. The CDR3 here is CASSIPPGQGFYGYTF. Here the CDR3 DNA reads TGTGCCAGTAGTATACCCCCGGGACAGGGCTTTTATGGCTACACCTTC. The variable domain in full, with the rest retrieved from reference TRBV19 and TRBJ1-2, is DGGITQSPKYLFRKEGQNVTLSCEQNLNHDAMYWYRQDPGQGLRLIYYSQIVNDFQKGDIAEGYSVSREKKESFPLTVTSAQKNPTAFYLCASSIPPGQGFYGYTFGSGTRLTVV.

The rearrangement uses TRBV7-9 and TRBJ2-1, with a possible D match to TRBD2 (7 bases). The V gene's germline CDR1 is SEHNR and CDR2 FQNEAQ (reference sequence). The CDR3 contains 16 residues. V shed 5 bases and J shed 1 base, with 15 bases lying between them. The CDR3 region is CASSPRGGLSYNEQFF. The CDR3 nucleotides read TGTGCCAGCAGCCCCCGAGGGGGACTATCCTACAATGAGCAGTTCTTC.

This chain links TRBV11-2 with TRBJ2-5; 7 bases are a match to TRBD1. Germline-derived CDR1 and CDR2 are SGHAT and FQNNGV. V dropped 4 bases and J dropped 3; count of bases not matched to a gene: 2. This CDR3 spans 13 amino acids. CDR3 nucleotides: TGTGCCAGCAGCTCAGGGGGAGAAGAGACCCAGTACTTC. This sequence encodes CASSSGGEETQYF.

The V call is TRBV12-3 or TRBV12-4, the J call TRBJ2-7; D is perhaps TRBD2 (6 bases). CDR3 length: 12 residues. The germline V and J ends were trimmed by 8 bases and 1 base, with 9 bases remaining between them. CDR3 amino acids: CASGTSSYEQYF. For the CDR3, the DNA is TGTGCCAGCGGGACTTCATCCTACGAGCAGTACTTC.

This clone has just a few counts. The V call is TRBV5-5, the J call TRBJ2-1; the D is unclear. There are 15 residues in the CDR3. Germline-derived CDR1 and CDR2 are SGHKS and YYEKEE (reference sequence). Between the trimmed V and J ends, which lost 2 bases and 0 bases, there was a span of 9 bases. This CDR3 reads CASSFHSSSYNEQFF. DNA for the CDR3: TGTGCCAGCAGCTTCCATTCGAGCTCCTACAATGAGCAGTTCTTC. Drawing the rest from reference TRBV5-5 and TRBJ2-1, the complete variable domain is DAGVTQSPTHLIKTRGQQVTLRCSPISGHKSVSWYQQVLGQGPQFIFQYYEKEERGRGNFPDRFSARQFPNYSSELNVNALLLGDSALYLCASSFHSSSYNEQFFGPGTRLTVL.

The rearrangement uses TRBV7-8 and TRBJ2-1; tentatively, D is TRBD2 (6 bases). Germline V lookup: CDR1 SGHVS, CDR2 FQNEAQ. The CDR3 has 14 amino acids. Trimming took off 5 bases at V and 12 bases at J, with 20 bases between the two ends. The CDR3 coding sequence is TGTGCCAGCAGCCCCACCGCTAGCGCTCAGGGGCAGTTCTTC. Protein product: CASSPTASAQGQFF. The full variable domain, in which reference TRBV7-8 and TRBJ2-1 provide the parts outside the CDR3, is GAGVSQSPRYKVAKRGQDVALRCDPISGHVSLFWYQQALGQGPEFLTYFQNEAQLDKSGLPSDRFFAERPEGSVSTLKIQRTQQEDSAVYLCASSPTASAQGQFFGPGTRLTVL.